This T cell receptor beta chain is drawn from a study of cytomegalovirus exposure and HLA in healthy donors. The V gene's germline CDR1 is SGHVS and CDR2 FQNEAQ. The CDR3 has 13 amino acids. V gave up 3 bases and J gave up 5 bases; unmatched junction bases: 1. Vbeta (60) and Jbeta (13) primers were used in the PCR. Data came from immunoSEQ multiplex PCR; TCRdb stores just in-frame clones and leaves some out. The sample has some 160,000 clones; 65% to 90% are singletons. This clone was picked up one time. This TCR was sampled from a man over 45 in good health and CMV-seropositive. The chain has TRBV7-8 and TRBJ1-2, with 9 positions matching TRBD1. Input material: PBMCs. CDR3 DNA: TGTGCCAGCAGCTTCGGACAGGGGTATGGCTACACCTTC. This encodes CASSFGQGYGYTF. The full variable domain, rest sourced from reference TRBV7-8 and TRBJ1-2, is GAGVSQSPRYKVAKRGQDVALRCDPISGHVSLFWYQQALGQGPEFLTYFQNEAQLDKSGLPSDRFFAERPEGSVSTLKIQRTQQEDSAVYLCASSFGQGYGYTFGSGTRLTVV.